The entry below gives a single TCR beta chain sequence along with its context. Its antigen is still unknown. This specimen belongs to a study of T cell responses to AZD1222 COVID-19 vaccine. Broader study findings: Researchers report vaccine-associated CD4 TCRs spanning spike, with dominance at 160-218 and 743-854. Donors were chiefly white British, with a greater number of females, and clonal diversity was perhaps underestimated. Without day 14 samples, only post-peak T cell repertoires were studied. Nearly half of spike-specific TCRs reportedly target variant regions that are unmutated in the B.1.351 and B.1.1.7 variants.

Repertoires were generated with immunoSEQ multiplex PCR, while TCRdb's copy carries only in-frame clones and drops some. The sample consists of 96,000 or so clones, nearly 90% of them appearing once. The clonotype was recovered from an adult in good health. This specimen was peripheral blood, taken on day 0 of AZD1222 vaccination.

The CDR3 DNA sequence: TGTGCCAGCAGCGCCCCCTCCGGACTAGTTAAGCAGTTCTTC. It specifies CASSAPSGLVKQFF. V is TRBV11-2 and J is TRBJ2-1, with TRBD2 matching over 7 bases. The CDR3 is 14 amino acids. CDR1 is SGHAT and CDR2 is FQNNGV in the germline V gene. V was pared by 5 bases and J by 11 bases, with 12 bases of the junction left unmatched.